These T cell receptor beta chains were read from a single sample in a study of cytomegalovirus exposure and HLA in healthy donors. Sequencing was performed with immunoSEQ multiplex PCR; in TCRdb, only in-frame clones are kept and a portion is missing. Of 80,000 to 95,000 clones in the sample, 84% are singletons; the top ten hold 5.6%. Sequencing used PBMCs. These receptors all stem from a woman younger than 30 in good health and CMV-seropositive. Both conserved end residues are part of each CDR3. A D gene is named only where the DNA matches it firmly. Clone size is given for some rows only: seen once, a few or many times, or a class if the clone is expanded.

abundance,j_gene,v_gene,d_gene,CDR3aa,CDR3nt
-,TRBJ2-7,TRBV14,TRBD1,CASSPAGQGATYEQYF,TGTGCCAGCAGCCCAGCGGGACAGGGGGCTACCTACGAGCAGTACTTC
-,TRBJ1-6,TRBV7-5,-,CARSLVTSGSPLHF,TGTGCCAGAAGCTTAGTTACCTCAGGTTCACCCCTCCACTTT
-,TRBJ2-7,TRBV27,TRBD1,CASRDRGSYEQYF,TGTGCCAGCAGGGACAGGGGCTCCTACGAGCAGTACTTC
once,TRBJ1-5,TRBV30,-,CAWSRGSGNQPQHF,TGTGCCTGGAGTCGGGGGAGTGGCAATCAGCCCCAGCATTTT
once,TRBJ2-7,TRBV4-1,TRBD1,CASSQAGQGYEQYF,TGCGCCAGCAGCCAAGCCGGACAGGGCTACGAGCAGTACTTC
-,TRBJ2-5,TRBV7-7,TRBD2,CASSYSGSLWETQYF,TGTGCTAGCAGCTATAGCGGGAGTCTGTGGGAGACCCAGTACTTC
-,TRBJ1-2,TRBV6-1,-,CASSEQGGLFVYGYTF,TGTGCCAGCAGTGAACAGGGCGGTTTATTCGTCTATGGCTACACCTTC
-,TRBJ1-2,TRBV7-9,TRBD1,CASSPDRANYGYTF,TGTGCCAGCAGCCCAGACAGGGCTAACTATGGCTACACCTTC
-,TRBJ2-3,TRBV27,TRBD1,CASSTDDRGTDTQYF,TGTGCCAGCAGCACCGACGACAGGGGCACAGATACGCAGTATTTT
-,TRBJ2-1,TRBV15,TRBD2,CATSRDLGGGPSDNEQFF,TGTGCCACCAGCAGAGATCTCGGGGGAGGGCCCTCGGACAATGAGCAGTTCTTC
-,TRBJ2-2,TRBV5-1,-,CASSPKTDITGELFF,TGCGCCAGCAGCCCGAAGACAGACATCACCGGGGAGCTGTTTTTT
-,TRBJ2-1,TRBV12-2,-,CASRLAGLAFSSYNEQFF,TGTGCAAGTCGCTTAGCGGGATTAGCGTTTAGCTCCTACAATGAGCAGTTCTTC
-,TRBJ1-1,TRBV5-1,-,CASSSSGMGTEAFF,TGCGCCAGCAGCTCATCAGGGATGGGGACTGAAGCTTTCTTT
-,TRBJ2-2,TRBV2,TRBD2,CASSEWRGGTVEELFF,TGTGCCAGCAGTGAATGGCGGGGGGGAACGGTTGAGGAGCTGTTTTTT
-,TRBJ2-3,TRBV7-6,-,CASSRERGVNTDTQYF,TGTGCCAGCAGCCGTGAAAGGGGCGTCAACACAGATACGCAGTATTTT
-,TRBJ2-5,TRBV30,-,CAWSGLQETQYF,TGTGCCTGGAGTGGACTCCAAGAGACCCAGTACTTC
-,TRBJ1-4,TRBV7-2,-,CASSLGGSNEKLFF,TGTGCCAGCAGCTTAGGAGGATCGAATGAAAAACTGTTTTTT
-,TRBJ1-5,TRBV6-1,TRBD1,CASSEARGTGEWPQHF,TGTGCCAGCAGTGAAGCGCGGGGGACAGGGGAATGGCCCCAGCATTTT
few,TRBJ1-4,TRBV5-6,-,CASSLALGEKLFF,TGTGCCAGCAGCTTGGCCCTCGGTGAAAAACTGTTTTTT
-,TRBJ2-3,TRBV7-8,-,CASTSPGYTDTQYF,TGTGCCAGCACTTCGCCGGGGTACACAGATACGCAGTATTTT
-,TRBJ1-2,TRBV5-4,-,CASSLSTGPGAKYGYTF,TGTGCCAGCAGCTTGTCAACAGGGCCCGGTGCCAAGTATGGCTACACCTTC
-,TRBJ1-1,TRBV29-1,-,CSVDVLHPGLEAFF,TGCAGCGTCGACGTGCTTCATCCAGGACTTGAAGCTTTCTTT
few,TRBJ1-1,TRBV5-1,-,CASNREGMNTEAFF,TGCGCCAGCAACAGGGAGGGTATGAACACTGAAGCTTTCTTT
-,TRBJ2-1,TRBV5-3,TRBD2,CASKLAGGNEQFF,TGTGCCAGTAAATTAGCGGGAGGGAATGAGCAGTTCTTC
-,TRBJ2-7,TRBV2,-,CASSGGTLRGEQYF,TGTGCCAGCAGTGGAGGGACTCTAAGGGGAGAGCAGTACTTC
-,TRBJ1-3,TRBV28,-,CASSLRTLSGNTIYF,TGTGCCAGCAGCCTTCGGACACTCTCTGGAAACACCATATATTTT
-,TRBJ2-7,TRBV19,-,CASSMVALREQYF,TGTGCCAGTAGTATGGTAGCGCTCCGGGAGCAGTACTTC
-,TRBJ2-1,TRBV7-8,-,CASSLGDSSYNEQFF,TGTGCCAGCAGCTTAGGAGACAGCTCCTACAATGAGCAGTTCTTC
-,TRBJ1-1,TRBV29-1,-,CSVTGVNTEAFF,TGCAGCGTTACAGGCGTCAACACTGAAGCTTTCTTT
-,TRBJ2-7,TRBV19,TRBD2,CASAPAGGLYEQYF,TGTGCCAGTGCGCCAGCGGGAGGGCTCTACGAGCAGTACTTC
-,TRBJ1-1,TRBV18,-,CASSPTTGQSAEAFF,TGTGCCAGCTCACCAACTACGGGACAATCGGCTGAAGCTTTCTTT
-,TRBJ2-5,TRBV30,-,CAWSPGETQYF,TGTGCCTGGAGTCCAGGGGAGACCCAGTACTTC
few,TRBJ2-1,TRBV5-4,TRBD2,CASSPSGGRYNEQFF,TGTGCCAGCAGTCCTAGCGGGGGCCGATACAATGAGCAGTTCTTC
few,TRBJ1-5,TRBV4-1,TRBD1,CASSQVGTGGRQPQHF,TGCGCCAGCAGCCAAGTAGGGACAGGGGGCAGGCAGCCCCAGCATTTT
-,TRBJ1-2,TRBV7-8,TRBD1,CASSKSDGTDGGYTF,TGTGCCAGCAGCAAGAGTGACGGGACAGATGGGGGCTACACCTTC
-,TRBJ2-4,TRBV25-1,TRBD1,CASSERTGGLKNIQYF,TGTGCCAGCAGTGAACGGACAGGGGGCTTGAAAAACATTCAGTACTTC
-,TRBJ2-2,TRBV13,-,CASSLGTQNTGELFF,TGTGCCAGCAGCCTCGGGACACAGAACACCGGGGAGCTGTTTTTT
-,TRBJ2-1,TRBV10-3,-,CAIGRGQNNEQFF,TGTGCCATCGGGAGGGGACAAAACAATGAGCAGTTCTTC
-,TRBJ2-3,TRBV7-3,TRBD2,CASSLTSGGGGFTDTQYF,TGTGCCAGCAGCTTAACGTCGGGTGGCGGGGGATTCACAGATACGCAGTATTTT
-,TRBJ2-3,TRBV2,-,CASSELRVEVTDTQYF,TGTGCCAGCAGTGAATTGCGGGTTGAGGTCACAGATACGCAGTATTTT
-,TRBJ2-1,TRBV25-1,TRBD2,CASSGPRTSGARNEQFF,TGTGCCAGCAGTGGCCCCAGGACTAGCGGGGCTAGGAATGAGCAGTTCTTC
once,TRBJ2-2,TRBV7-3,-,CASSGQNTGELFF,TGTGCCAGCAGCGGACAGAACACCGGGGAGCTGTTTTTT